This TCR beta chain was recovered during a study of blood T cell repertoires in COVID-19. Study-wide context: The United States, Italy and Spain were the sources of the acute and convalescent COVID-19 samples.

The germline V gene has CDR1 KGHSH and CDR2 LQKENI. Trimming shortened V by 6 bases and J by 2 bases, and 15 bases separated the two germline ends. The length of the CDR3 is 15 residues. Sequencing used immunoSEQ multiplex PCR; TCRdb keeps in-frame clones, though not all of them. Counted here are roughly 230,000 clones, about 88% occurring once; the ten biggest clones make up roughly 4.5%. The TCR originated in a woman aged 40 to 50 who had recovered from COVID-19. Sequences were obtained from peripheral blood. The chain joins TRBV18 to TRBJ2-3, with D unclear. The CDR3 sequence: CASSGDDGTTDTQYF. The CDR3 DNA is TGTGCCAGCTCCGGAGATGATGGAACCACAGATACGCAGTATTTT.